This entry lists 13 T cell receptor beta chains sequenced from one sample in a study of T-cell memory formation after mild COVID-19. MiXCR, run by TCRdb on the 5' RACE reads, gives a single entry per CDR3 protein. The sample has 25,000 to 30,000 distinct CDR3 sequences; 9% to 15% are singletons. What was sequenced was PBMCs or a T cell subset sorted from them (not recorded which). The receptors were gathered from an adult woman who had mild COVID-19 (a few samples of this study predate the infection). Cell type and time point are not known.

This clonotype was seen a few times. The chain is built from TRBV7-9 and TRBJ1-2, with D unresolved. V was shortened by 1 base and J by 1 base, with 22 bases between the two germline ends. This CDR3 region has 19 residues. Looked up from germline, CDR1 is SEHNR and CDR2 is FQNEAQ (reference sequence). CDR3 in amino acids: CASSLVGRAETSYNYGYTF. Here the CDR3 DNA reads TGTGCCAGCAGCTTAGTTGGGAGAGCCGAAACAAGTTATAACTATGGCTACACCTTC.

Many counts were recorded for this clonotype. The V call is TRBV29-1, the J call TRBJ1-1; 7 nucleotides agree with TRBD1. CDR1 is SQVTM, CDR2 ANQGSEA, per germline. This CDR3 contains 14 residues. With V trimmed by 5 bases and J by 1 base, 7 bases remained unmatched. This CDR3 reads CSVRRTGGNTEAFF. The CDR3 nucleotides read TGCAGCGTTCGGAGGACAGGTGGGAACACTGAAGCTTTCTTT.

This clonotype was seen repeatedly, ten times or more. CDR3 DNA sequence: TGTGCCAGCAGTGAGGGAGGACAGGACTACAATGAGCAGTTCTTC. Amino acid sequence: CASSEGGQDYNEQFF. V usage is TRBV25-1 and J usage is TRBJ2-1; D perhaps matches TRBD1 (7 bases). CDR3 length: 15 residues. Trimming removed 3 bases from V and 3 bases from J, with 12 bases in between. CDR1 and CDR2 from the germline V gene are MGHDK and SYGVNS. Full variable domain (outside the CDR3, taken from reference TRBV25-1 and TRBJ2-1): EADIYQTPRYLVIGTGKKITLECSQTMGHDKMYWYQQDPGMELHLIHYSYGVNSTEKGDLSSESTVSRIRTEHFPLTLESARPSHTSQYLCASSEGGQDYNEQFFGPGTRLTVL.

This clonotype was recorded many times. The chain combines TRBV5-4 with TRBJ2-2; D is ambiguous. The length of the CDR3 is 13 residues. V lost 4 bases and J 1 base, leaving 5 bases between the germline ends. The germline V gene encodes CDR1 SGHNT and CDR2 YYREEE (reference sequence). DNA for the CDR3: TGTGCCAGCAGCCAAGTGAACACCGGGGAGCTGTTTTTT. Translation gives CASSQVNTGELFF.

This clonotype was counted many times. V usage is TRBV7-2 and J usage is TRBJ1-5, with TRBD1 matching 7 bases. From germline, CDR1 is SGHTA and CDR2 FQGNSA. After removal of 3 bases from V and 7 bases from J, the junction contained 3 bases not matched to a gene. CDR3 size: 13 residues. CDR3 loop: CASSLRGQQPQHF. The CDR3 coding sequence is TGTGCCAGCAGCTTGAGGGGGCAACAGCCCCAGCATTTT.

Many counts were recorded for this clonotype. V and J are TRBV4-1 and TRBJ2-1, with 10 bases matching TRBD1. The CDR3 is 16 residues long. Germline V gene data show CDR1 as MGHRA and CDR2 as YSYEKL. V shed 8 bases, J shed 3 bases, and the junction held 10 bases outside the gene matches. CDR3 DNA sequence: TGCGCCAGCGCCAGCCTCGGACAGGGGGACTACAATGAGCAGTTCTTC. Encoded protein: CASASLGQGDYNEQFF.

Ten or more counts support this clonotype. V and J are TRBV20-1 and TRBJ2-1, with unresolved D. V was cut by 0 bases and J by 7 bases, with 1 base left in between. The CDR3 extends over 10 amino acids. Germline lookup yields CDR1 DFQATT and CDR2 SNEGSKA (reference sequence). CDR3 bases: TGCAGTGCTAGAGAGAATGAGCAGTTCTTC. It encodes CSARENEQFF.

This clonotype was seen many times. This chain links TRBV20-1 with TRBJ1-6, with D possibly being TRBD1 (6 bases). Trimming stripped 0 bases from V and 11 bases from J, with 14 bases between. The germline CDR1 and CDR2 sequences are DFQATT and SNEGSKA (reference sequence). The CDR3 is made up of 14 amino acids. The CDR3 DNA reads as TGCAGTGCTAGAGATCGACAGGCAATGACACCCCTCCACTTT. This sequence encodes CSARDRQAMTPLHF.

This clonotype was observed a handful of times. The gene calls are TRBV12-3 or TRBV12-4 and TRBJ1-5; 12 bases map to TRBD1. The ends lost 3 bases at V and 6 bases at J; junction bases unmatched: 6. The CDR3 length is 16 residues. DNA of the CDR3: TGTGCCAGCAGTTTGCGGGACAGGGGGCGCGGTCAGCCCCAGCATTTT. Amino acid sequence: CASSLRDRGRGQPQHF.

This clonotype was counted ten times or more. V is TRBV5-1 and J is TRBJ2-1; D unclear. Germline assignment: CDR1 SGHRS and CDR2 YFSETQ. There are 13 residues in the CDR3. V was trimmed by 5 bases and J by 2 bases, leaving 8 bases between them. The DNA for the CDR3 is TGCGCCAGCAGTTTAGGAACCTACAATGAGCAGTTCTTC. It codes for CASSLGTYNEQFF. Full variable domain (missing parts from reference TRBV5-1 and TRBJ2-1): KAGVTQTPRYLIKTRGQQVTLSCSPISGHRSVSWYQQTPGQGLQFLFEYFSETQRNKGNFPGRFSGRQFSNSRSEMNVSTLELGDSALYLCASSLGTYNEQFFGPGTRLTVL.

This clonotype was counted at least ten times. The chain has TRBV15 and TRBJ2-5; 8 positions match TRBD2. The CDR3 runs 14 residues. The trim removed 4 bases at V and 3 bases at J, leaving 4 bases unmatched. Germline V CDR1 and CDR2: LNHNV, YYDKDF (reference sequence). The CDR3 DNA reads TGTGCCACCAGCACACGAGCGGGAGAAGAGACCCAGTACTTC. Translated: CATSTRAGEETQYF. Full variable domain (rest looked up from reference TRBV15 and TRBJ2-5): DAMVIQNPRYQVTQFGKPVTLSCSQTLNHNVMYWYQQKSSQAPKLLFHYYDKDFNNEADTPDNFQSRRPNTSFCFLDIRSPGLGDTAMYLCATSTRAGEETQYFGPGTRLLVL.

The gene calls are TRBV7-2 and TRBJ1-2; 9 nucleotides align to TRBD1. The CDR3 totals 14 residues. The germline V gene encodes CDR1 SGHTA and CDR2 FQGNSA. Trimming took 2 bases from V and 4 from J; bases not matched to a gene: 2. CDR3 sequence reads: CASSLPTGGYGYTF. The DNA for the CDR3 is TGTGCCAGCAGCTTACCGACAGGGGGCTATGGCTACACCTTC.

This clonotype showed up many times. The J gene is TRBJ1-1, the V gene TRBV6-5; D might be TRBD1 (6 bases). Germline lookup yields CDR1 MNHEY and CDR2 SVGAGI. Trimming shortened V by 0 bases and J by 1 base, and 21 bases separated the two germline ends. The CDR3 covers 19 residues. Here the CDR3 reads CASSYSGAGRGWGNTEAFF. The CDR3 DNA reads TGTGCCAGCAGTTACTCTGGTGCGGGCAGGGGATGGGGGAACACTGAAGCTTTCTTT.